The 21 T cell receptor beta chains below all came from one sample that was sequenced in a study of Graves' ophthalmopathy and Graves' hyperthyroidism. Using RNA transcripts, the TCR beta CDR3 regions were amplified. HTBI-primed first-round RT-PCR preceded second-round multiplex PCR. Via MiXCR, TCRdb re-called the multiplex PCR reads, giving one row per CDR3 protein. The sample records 600,000 to 700,000 distinct CDR3 sequences, about 41% being singletons. The sequenced sample consisted of peripheral blood. The source is an adult man with Graves' ophthalmopathy.

This clonotype was observed a few times. The chain has TRBV4-1 and TRBJ2-5; 10 nucleotides agree with TRBD1. The CDR3 covers 16 residues. Looked up from germline, CDR1 is MGHRA and CDR2 is YSYEKL. Trimming removed 2 bases from V and 4 bases from J; junction bases left unmatched: 7. The CDR3 region is CASSQTGDRGLETQYF. In DNA form, the CDR3 reads TGCGCCAGCAGCCAAACCGGGGACAGGGGCTTAGAGACCCAGTACTTC.

The CDR3, as DNA: TGTGCCAGCAGAACCCAACCGGCCCACTACGAGCAGTACTTC. Translating it yields CASRTQPAHYEQYF. The V call is TRBV6-2 or TRBV6-3, the J call TRBJ2-7; D call uncertain. This CDR3 comprises 14 residues. Germline CDR1 reads MNHEY; CDR2 reads SVGEGT. V lost 6 bases and J 3 bases, leaving 15 bases between the germline ends.

This clonotype was recorded a few times. Being one base from a much bigger clone, this may be a read error. The chain employs TRBV10-3 and TRBJ2-7; no firm D call. The germline CDR1 and CDR2 sequences are ENHRY and SYGVKD. The V end was cut by 10 bases, the J end by 5 bases, with 15 bases between. This CDR3 region has 12 residues. CDR3 in DNA: TGTGCCAGCAGCCCCGACGGACACGAGCAGTACTTC. This encodes CASSPDGHEQYF.

The rearrangement joins TRBV25-1 to TRBJ1-4, with 8 bases lining up with TRBD1. The V gene end was trimmed by 7 bases and the J gene end by 7 bases; junction bases not matched to a gene: 8. Germline V gene lookup returns CDR1 MGHDK and CDR2 SYGVNS. The CDR3 covers 14 residues. This chain's CDR3 is CASTQGDAAEKLFF. DNA of the CDR3: TGTGCCAGCACACAGGGGGACGCGGCTGAAAAACTGTTTTTT.

This clonotype occurred many times. The chain has TRBV9 and TRBJ1-4; D is undetermined. Trimming took 4 bases from V and 7 from J, leaving 8 bases between them. The CDR3 loop spans 12 amino acids. Germline V CDR1 and CDR2: SGDLS, YYNGEE. The CDR3 DNA follows: TGTGCCAGCAGCCCCGAAGGTGAAAAACTGTTTTTT. Protein: CASSPEGEKLFF.

A note on this clonotype: Since a much larger clone is just one base distant, this may be a read error. The rearrangement joins TRBV2 to TRBJ1-5; no firm D call. V was trimmed by 5 bases and J by 9 bases, leaving 14 bases between them. The CDR3 runs to 13 residues. Germline V gene data show CDR1 as SNHLY and CDR2 as FYNNEI. CDR3 sequence: CASSSGGLLPQHF. The CDR3 coding sequence is TGTGCCAGCAGTTCTGGAGGACTCCTGCCCCAGCATTTT.

This clonotype has just a few counts. This chain connects TRBV5-5 to TRBJ2-7; 9 bases line up with TRBD1. Trimming cost V 3 bases and J 6 bases; bases outside gene matches: 4. Looked up from germline, CDR1 is SGHKS and CDR2 is YYEKEE (reference sequence). The CDR3 extends over 13 amino acids. Here the CDR3 reads CASSYRGQSEQYF. CDR3 DNA: TGTGCCAGCAGCTACAGGGGGCAGAGCGAGCAGTACTTC.

In this sample, this clonotype turned up many times. The J gene is TRBJ2-7, the V gene TRBV19; 9 bases are a match to TRBD1. The ends lost 6 bases at V and 4 bases at J; junction bases unmatched: 10. The CDR3 runs 15 residues. Germline CDR1 reads LNHDA; CDR2 reads SQIVND (reference sequence). In DNA, the CDR3 is TGTGCCAGTAGGGCCTCCGGGACAGGGTTGTACGAGCAGTACTTC. Protein: CASRASGTGLYEQYF.

Notes on this clonotype: Mismatch with germline at one junction end may stem from a read error. The V and J genes are TRBV10-3 and TRBJ1-3; 10 positions match TRBD1. The V gene's germline CDR1 is ENHRY and CDR2 SYGVKD. CDR3 size: 17 residues. The CDR3 sequence is CASSTRRQGAIGNTIYF. The DNA for the CDR3 is TGTGCCAGCAGTACCCGCCGACAGGGGGCTATTGGAAACACCATATATTTT.

This clonotype was recorded at least ten times. This sequence joins TRBV12-3 or TRBV12-4 and TRBJ1-3; unclear D gene. The CDR3 consists of 13 residues. Trimming took 10 bases from V and 1 from J, leaving 11 bases between them. In DNA form, the CDR3 reads TGTGCCAATTTTCGGGGTTCTGGAAACACCATATATTTT. Its translation: CANFRGSGNTIYF.

The chain has TRBV2 and TRBJ1-6, with D maybe TRBD1 (6 bases). Germline CDR1 SNHLY, CDR2 FYNNEI. The CDR3 has 16 amino acids. V was trimmed by 2 bases and J by 3 bases, leaving 11 bases between them. The CDR3 is CASSEQGTNYNSPLHF. The CDR3 DNA follows: TGTGCCAGCAGTGAACAGGGGACTAACTATAATTCACCCCTCCACTTT.

This clonotype was detected ten times or more. V usage is TRBV29-1 and J usage is TRBJ2-7; D is unclear. Germline V gives CDR1 SQVTM, CDR2 ANQGSEA. CDR3 length: 14 residues. The ends were cut back, 1 base at V and 0 bases at J, with 10 bases in the middle. The CDR3 protein is CSVEAEGSSYEQYF. DNA for the CDR3: TGCAGCGTTGAAGCGGAAGGCAGCTCCTACGAGCAGTACTTC.

This clonotype occurred a few times. Relative to the germline gene, one junction end is altered; a read error may explain this. The chain has TRBV24-1 and TRBJ1-2, with D uncertain. This CDR3 has 13 amino acids. Germline V gene sequence: CDR1 KGHDR, CDR2 SFDVKD. CDR3 region: CASSPAGVYGYTF. CDR3 sequence (DNA): TGTGCCAGCAGTCCGGCGGGAGTCTATGGCTACACCTTC.

This clonotype was picked up a small number of times. V is TRBV18 and J is TRBJ1-1; D gene ambiguous. V gave up 0 bases and J gave up 5 bases, with 10 bases separating them. The CDR3 is made up of 14 amino acids. Per the germline V gene, CDR1 is KGHSH and CDR2 is LQKENI. CDR3 bases: TGTGCCAGCTCACCACCGGTAAGGTCGACTGAAGCTTTCTTT. Amino acid sequence: CASSPPVRSTEAFF. The full variable domain, its missing parts supplied by reference TRBV18 and TRBJ1-1, is NAGVMQNPRHLVRRRGQEARLRCSPMKGHSHVYWYRQLPEEGLKFMVYLQKENIIDESGMPKERFSAEFPKEGPSILRIQQVVRGDSAAYFCASSPPVRSTEAFFGQGTRLTVV.

This clonotype showed up many times. The chain recombines TRBV24-1 with TRBJ1-5, with no clear D. The V end was cut by 3 bases, the J end by 0 bases, with 5 bases between. This CDR3 is 14 amino acids long. Per the germline V gene, CDR1 is KGHDR and CDR2 is SFDVKD. The CDR3 sequence is CATSDPSSNQPQHF. For the CDR3, the DNA is TGTGCCACCAGTGATCCCTCTAGCAATCAGCCCCAGCATTTT.

Many counts were recorded for this clonotype. The chain uses TRBV7-6 and TRBJ2-2, with a tentative D call TRBD1 (5 bases). This CDR3 comprises 17 residues. Germline-derived CDR1 and CDR2 are SGHVS and FNYEAQ. Trimming pared 5 bases from V and 5 bases from J, leaving 21 bases between. In DNA, the CDR3 is TGTGCCAGCAGCCCTTATAATGCGGCAGGGCAAACCGGGGAGCTGTTTTTT. Encoded protein: CASSPYNAAGQTGELFF.

This clonotype was counted at least ten times. V gene TRBV12-3 or TRBV12-4 combines with J gene TRBJ1-4, with TRBD1 matching 7 bases. Trimming at V came to 4 bases and at J to 8 bases, leaving 7 bases not matched to a gene. This CDR3 is built from 14 residues. In DNA form, the CDR3 reads TGTGCCAGCAGTTATAGGACAGGAGAGGAAAAACTGTTTTTT. It translates to CASSYRTGEEKLFF.

This clonotype was recorded at least ten times. This chain joins TRBV10-3 and TRBJ2-7; 12 bases are shared with TRBD2. The J segment lost 4 bases and the V segment lost 4 bases, leaving 5 bases of the junction unmatched. CDR3 size: 15 residues. The V gene's germline CDR1 is ENHRY and CDR2 SYGVKD. CDR3 sequence: CAISVGLAGGYEQYF. CDR3 in DNA: TGTGCCATCAGTGTTGGGCTAGCGGGAGGGTACGAGCAGTACTTC.

The chain carries TRBV25-1 and TRBJ2-5; 7 bases map to TRBD2. In germline, CDR1 is MGHDK, CDR2 SYGVNS. J gave up 2 bases and V 3 bases, and 6 bases lay outside the gene matches. This CDR3 has 15 amino acids. This CDR3 is CASSDPPGGQETQYF. The CDR3 DNA is TGTGCCAGCAGTGATCCTCCCGGGGGGCAAGAGACCCAGTACTTC.

This clonotype has ten or more counts. The chain combines TRBV6-2 or TRBV6-3 with TRBJ1-1; maybe TRBD1 (6 bases). Germline V CDR1 and CDR2: MNHEY, SVGEGT. The CDR3 extends over 14 amino acids. V shed 7 bases and J shed 5 bases, with 17 bases lying between them. CDR3 amino acids: CASIGQSPATEAFF. CDR3 sequence (DNA): TGTGCCAGCATCGGACAGTCCCCAGCTACTGAAGCTTTCTTT.

This sequence joins TRBV4-3 and TRBJ2-2, with TRBD1 identical over 9 bases. The CDR3 extends over 16 amino acids. Germline CDR1 and CDR2: LGHNA and YSLEER. Losses at the gene ends were 3 bases for V and 3 bases for J; bases not matched to a gene: 5. The CDR3 spells CASSHHRQGDTGELFF. The CDR3 coding sequence is TGCGCCAGCAGCCATCACCGACAGGGGGACACCGGGGAGCTGTTTTTT.